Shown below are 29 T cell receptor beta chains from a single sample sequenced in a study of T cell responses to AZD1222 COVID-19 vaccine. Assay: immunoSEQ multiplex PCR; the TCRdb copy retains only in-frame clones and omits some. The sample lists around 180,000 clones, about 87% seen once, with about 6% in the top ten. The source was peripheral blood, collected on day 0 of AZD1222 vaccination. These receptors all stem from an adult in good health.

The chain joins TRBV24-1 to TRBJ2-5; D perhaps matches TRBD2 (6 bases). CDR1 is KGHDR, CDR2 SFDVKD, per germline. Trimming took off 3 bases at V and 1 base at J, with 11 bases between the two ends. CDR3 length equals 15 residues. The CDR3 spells CATSDPRESQETQYF. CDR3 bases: TGTGCCACCAGTGATCCCCGGGAGTCCCAAGAGACCCAGTACTTC.

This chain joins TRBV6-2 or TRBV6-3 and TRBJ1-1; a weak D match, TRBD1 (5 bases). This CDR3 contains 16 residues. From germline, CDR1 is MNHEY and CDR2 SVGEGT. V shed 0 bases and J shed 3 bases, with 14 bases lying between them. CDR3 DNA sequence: TGTGCCAGCAGTTACTCGGGGCGAAGGGAGGACACTGAAGCTTTCTTT. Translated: CASSYSGRREDTEAFF.

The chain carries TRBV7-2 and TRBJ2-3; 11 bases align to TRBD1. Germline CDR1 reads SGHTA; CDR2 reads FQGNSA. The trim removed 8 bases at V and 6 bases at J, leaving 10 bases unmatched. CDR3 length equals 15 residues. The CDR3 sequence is CASREWTGGADTQYF. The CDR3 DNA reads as TGTGCCAGCCGGGAGTGGACAGGGGGCGCCGATACGCAGTATTTT. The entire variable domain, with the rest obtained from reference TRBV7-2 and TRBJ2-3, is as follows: GAGVSQSPSNKVTEKGKDVELRCDPISGHTALYWYRQSLGQGLEFLIYFQGNSAPDKSGLPSDRFSAERTGGSVSTLTIQRTQQEDSAVYLCASREWTGGADTQYFGPGTRLTVL.

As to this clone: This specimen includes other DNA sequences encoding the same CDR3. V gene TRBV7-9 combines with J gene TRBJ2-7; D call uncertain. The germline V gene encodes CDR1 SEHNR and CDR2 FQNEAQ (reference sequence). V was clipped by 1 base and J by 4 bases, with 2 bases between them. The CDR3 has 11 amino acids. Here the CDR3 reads CASSLDYEQYF. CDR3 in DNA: TGTGCCAGCAGCTTAGATTACGAGCAGTACTTC.

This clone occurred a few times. The CDR3 DNA reads as TGCAGCGCCCAAACTTCAGGGAACACTGAAGCTTTCTTT. It yields the protein CSAQTSGNTEAFF. This chain links TRBV29-1 with TRBJ1-1; the D is unclear. V was shortened by 7 bases and J by 1 base, with 13 bases between the two germline ends. This CDR3 contains 13 residues. Germline V CDR1 and CDR2: SQVTM, ANQGSEA.

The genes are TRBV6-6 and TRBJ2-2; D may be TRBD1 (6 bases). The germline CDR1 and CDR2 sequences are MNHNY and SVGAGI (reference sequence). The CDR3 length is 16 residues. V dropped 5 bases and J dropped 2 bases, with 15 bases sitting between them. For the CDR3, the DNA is TGTGCCAGCAGTCGACAGGACCTAAGTAACACCGGGGAGCTGTTTTTT. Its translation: CASSRQDLSNTGELFF.

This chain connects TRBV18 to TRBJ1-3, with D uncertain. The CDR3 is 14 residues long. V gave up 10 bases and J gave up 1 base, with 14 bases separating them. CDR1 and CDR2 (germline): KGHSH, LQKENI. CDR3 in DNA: TGTGCCACCGACGAGGAGTTGTCTGGAAACACCATATATTTT. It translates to CATDEELSGNTIYF.

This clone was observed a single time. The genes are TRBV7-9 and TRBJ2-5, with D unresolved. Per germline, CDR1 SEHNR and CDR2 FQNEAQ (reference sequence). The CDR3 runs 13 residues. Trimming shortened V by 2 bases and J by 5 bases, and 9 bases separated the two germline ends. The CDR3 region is CASSLNPVETQYF. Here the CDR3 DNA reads TGTGCCAGCAGCTTAAATCCGGTGGAGACCCAGTACTTC.

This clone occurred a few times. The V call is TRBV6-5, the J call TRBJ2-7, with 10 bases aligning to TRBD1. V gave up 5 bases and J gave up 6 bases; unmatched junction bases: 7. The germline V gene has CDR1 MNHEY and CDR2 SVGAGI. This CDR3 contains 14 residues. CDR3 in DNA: TGTGCCAGCAGTCTACGACAGGGGGCGGTCGAGCAGTACTTC. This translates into CASSLRQGAVEQYF.

The CDR3 loop reads CASSLSWDRGSYEQYF. DNA for the CDR3: TGTGCCAGCAGTTTATCTTGGGACAGGGGATCCTACGAGCAGTACTTC. The V call is TRBV28, the J call TRBJ2-7, with 10 nucleotides matching TRBD1. With V trimmed by 1 base and J by 1 base, 4 bases remained unmatched. There are 16 residues in the CDR3. In germline, CDR1 is MDHEN, CDR2 SYDVKM.

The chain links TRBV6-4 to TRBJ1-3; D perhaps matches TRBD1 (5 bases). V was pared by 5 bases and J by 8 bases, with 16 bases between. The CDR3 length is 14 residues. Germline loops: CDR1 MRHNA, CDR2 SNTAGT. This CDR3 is CASSPGPQGDTIYF. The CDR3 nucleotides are TGTGCCAGCAGTCCGGGACCGCAAGGGGACACCATATATTTT.

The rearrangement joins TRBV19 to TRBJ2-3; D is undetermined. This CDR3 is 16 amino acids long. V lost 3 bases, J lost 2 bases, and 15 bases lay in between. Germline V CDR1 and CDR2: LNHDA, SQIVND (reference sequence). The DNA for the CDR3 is TGTGCCAGTAGTATGGAGCAGGCAGTCATCACAGATACGCAGTATTTT. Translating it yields CASSMEQAVITDTQYF.

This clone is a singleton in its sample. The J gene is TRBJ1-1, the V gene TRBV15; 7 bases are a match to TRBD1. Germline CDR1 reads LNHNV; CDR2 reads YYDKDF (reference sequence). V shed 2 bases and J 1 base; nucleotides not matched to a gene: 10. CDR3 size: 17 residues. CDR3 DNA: TGTGCCACCAGCAGACCACTTCCGGGACAGAGGAACACTGAAGCTTTCTTT. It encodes CATSRPLPGQRNTEAFF. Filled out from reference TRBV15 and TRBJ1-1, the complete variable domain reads DAMVIQNPRYQVTQFGKPVTLSCSQTLNHNVMYWYQQKSSQAPKLLFHYYDKDFNNEADTPDNFQSRRPNTSFCFLDIRSPGLGDTAMYLCATSRPLPGQRNTEAFFGQGTRLTVV.

CDR3 residues: CASSLWDTNYGYTF. CDR3 DNA sequence: TGTGCCAGCAGCTTGTGGGACACTAACTATGGCTACACCTTC. J is TRBJ1-2 and V is TRBV7-9; the D gene is possibly TRBD1 (6 bases). Germline CDR1 reads SEHNR; CDR2 reads FQNEAQ (reference sequence). Trimming pared 3 bases from V and 0 bases from J, leaving 8 bases between. The CDR3 totals 14 residues.

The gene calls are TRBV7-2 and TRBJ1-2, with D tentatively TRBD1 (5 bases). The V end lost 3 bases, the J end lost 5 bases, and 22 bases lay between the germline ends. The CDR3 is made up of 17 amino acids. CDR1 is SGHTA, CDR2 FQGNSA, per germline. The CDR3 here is CASSFGPRGGVVYGYTF. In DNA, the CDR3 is TGTGCCAGCAGCTTTGGGCCGCGGGGAGGGGTAGTTTATGGCTACACCTTC.

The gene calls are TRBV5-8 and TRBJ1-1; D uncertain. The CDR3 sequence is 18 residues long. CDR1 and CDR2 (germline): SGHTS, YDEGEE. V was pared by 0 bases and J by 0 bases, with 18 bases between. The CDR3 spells CASSLVSGSSIMNTEAFF. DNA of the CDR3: TGTGCCAGCAGCTTGGTCTCAGGTTCATCCATCATGAACACTGAAGCTTTCTTT.

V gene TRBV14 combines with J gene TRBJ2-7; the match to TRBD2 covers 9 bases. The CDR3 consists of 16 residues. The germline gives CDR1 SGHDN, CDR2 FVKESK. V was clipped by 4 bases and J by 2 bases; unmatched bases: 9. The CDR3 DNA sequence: TGTGCCAGCAGCCCCCCGGCTAGCGGGACTCCCTACGAGCAGTACTTC. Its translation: CASSPPASGTPYEQYF.

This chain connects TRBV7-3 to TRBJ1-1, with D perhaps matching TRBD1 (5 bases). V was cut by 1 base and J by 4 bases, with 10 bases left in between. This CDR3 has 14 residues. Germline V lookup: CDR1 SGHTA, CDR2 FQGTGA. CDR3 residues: CASSLNRGTTEAFF. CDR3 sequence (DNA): TGTGCCAGCAGCTTAAATCGGGGGACCACTGAAGCTTTCTTT.

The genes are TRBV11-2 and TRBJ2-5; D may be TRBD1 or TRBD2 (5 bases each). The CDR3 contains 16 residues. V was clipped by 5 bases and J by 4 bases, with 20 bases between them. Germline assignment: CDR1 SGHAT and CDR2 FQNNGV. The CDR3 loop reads CASSLYARRGSETQYF. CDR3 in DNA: TGTGCCAGCAGCCTCTACGCCCGTCGGGGCTCAGAGACCCAGTACTTC.

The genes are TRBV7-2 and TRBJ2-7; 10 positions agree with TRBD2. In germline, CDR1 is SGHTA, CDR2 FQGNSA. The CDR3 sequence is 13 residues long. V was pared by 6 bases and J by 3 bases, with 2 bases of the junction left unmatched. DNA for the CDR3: TGTGCCAGCAGTTGGACTAGCGGCTACGAGCAGTACTTC. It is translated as CASSWTSGYEQYF.

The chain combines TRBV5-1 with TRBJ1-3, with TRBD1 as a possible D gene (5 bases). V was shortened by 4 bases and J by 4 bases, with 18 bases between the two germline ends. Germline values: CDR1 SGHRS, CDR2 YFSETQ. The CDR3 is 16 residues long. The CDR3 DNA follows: TGCGCCAGCAGCCCGGCCGGGGGTGGCATAGGAAACACCATATATTTT. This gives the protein CASSPAGGGIGNTIYF.

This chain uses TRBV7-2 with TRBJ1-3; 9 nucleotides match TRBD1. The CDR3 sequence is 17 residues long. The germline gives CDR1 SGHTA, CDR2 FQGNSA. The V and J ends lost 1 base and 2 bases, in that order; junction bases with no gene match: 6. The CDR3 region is CASSLVGGTGPGNTIYF. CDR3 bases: TGTGCCAGCAGCTTAGTAGGGGGGACAGGGCCTGGAAACACCATATATTTT.

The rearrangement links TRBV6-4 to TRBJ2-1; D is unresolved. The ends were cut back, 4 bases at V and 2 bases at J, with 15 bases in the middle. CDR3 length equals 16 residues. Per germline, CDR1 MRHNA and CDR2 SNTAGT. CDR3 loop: CASSASSPEPYNEQFF. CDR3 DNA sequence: TGTGCCAGCAGTGCGTCGTCTCCAGAACCCTACAATGAGCAGTTCTTC.

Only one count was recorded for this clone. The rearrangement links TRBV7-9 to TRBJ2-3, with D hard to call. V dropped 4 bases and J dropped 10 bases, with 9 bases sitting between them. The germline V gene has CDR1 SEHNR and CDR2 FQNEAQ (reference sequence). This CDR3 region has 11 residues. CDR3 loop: CASSSSPAQYF. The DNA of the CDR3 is TGTGCCAGCAGCTCCTCCCCCGCGCAGTATTTT.

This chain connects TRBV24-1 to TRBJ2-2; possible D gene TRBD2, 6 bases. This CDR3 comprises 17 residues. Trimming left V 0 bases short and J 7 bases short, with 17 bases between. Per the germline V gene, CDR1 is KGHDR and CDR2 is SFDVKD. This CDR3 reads CATSDLSWGVAVGELFF. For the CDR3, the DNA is TGTGCCACCAGTGATTTGTCGTGGGGGGTAGCAGTCGGGGAGCTGTTTTTT.

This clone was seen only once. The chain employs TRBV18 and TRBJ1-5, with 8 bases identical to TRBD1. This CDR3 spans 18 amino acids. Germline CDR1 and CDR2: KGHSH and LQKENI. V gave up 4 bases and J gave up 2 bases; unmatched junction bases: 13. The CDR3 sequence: CASSLQGQGTLGNQPQHF. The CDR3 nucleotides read TGTGCCAGCTCACTACAAGGACAGGGTACGTTGGGCAATCAGCCCCAGCATTTT.

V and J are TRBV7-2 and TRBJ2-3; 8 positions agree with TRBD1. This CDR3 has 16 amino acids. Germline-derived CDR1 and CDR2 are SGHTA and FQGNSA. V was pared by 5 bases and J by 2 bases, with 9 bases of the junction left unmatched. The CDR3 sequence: CASSRPRQGNTDTQYF. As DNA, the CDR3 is TGTGCCAGCAGCAGACCAAGACAGGGGAACACAGATACGCAGTATTTT.

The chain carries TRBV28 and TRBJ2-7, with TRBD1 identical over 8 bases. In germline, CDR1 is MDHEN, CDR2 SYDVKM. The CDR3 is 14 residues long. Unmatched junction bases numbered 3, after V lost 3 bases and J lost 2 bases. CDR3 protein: CASSFVQGAYEQYF. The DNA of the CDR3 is TGTGCCAGCAGTTTTGTACAGGGGGCCTACGAGCAGTACTTC.

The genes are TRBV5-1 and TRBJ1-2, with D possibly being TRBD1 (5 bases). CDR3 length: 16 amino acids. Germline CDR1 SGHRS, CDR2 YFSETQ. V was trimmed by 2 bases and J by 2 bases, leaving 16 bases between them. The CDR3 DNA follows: TGCGCCAGCAGCTTTCGGCCCACGACAGAGAACTATGGCTACACCTTC. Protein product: CASSFRPTTENYGYTF.